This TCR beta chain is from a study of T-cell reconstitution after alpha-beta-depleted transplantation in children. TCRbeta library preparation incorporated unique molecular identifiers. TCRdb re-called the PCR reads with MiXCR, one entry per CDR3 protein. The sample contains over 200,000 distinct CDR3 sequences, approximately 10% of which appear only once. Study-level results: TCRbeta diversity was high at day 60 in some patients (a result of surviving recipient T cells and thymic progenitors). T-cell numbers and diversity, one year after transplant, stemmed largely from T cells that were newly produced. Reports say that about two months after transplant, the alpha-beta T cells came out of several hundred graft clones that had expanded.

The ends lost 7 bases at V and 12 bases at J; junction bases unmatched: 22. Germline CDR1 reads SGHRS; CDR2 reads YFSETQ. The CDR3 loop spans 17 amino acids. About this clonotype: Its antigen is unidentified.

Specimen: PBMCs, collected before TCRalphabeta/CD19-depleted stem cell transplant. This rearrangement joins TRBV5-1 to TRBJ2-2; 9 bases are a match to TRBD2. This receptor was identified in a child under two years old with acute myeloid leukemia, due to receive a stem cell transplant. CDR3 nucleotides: TGCGCCAGCCACGGGGCAAGGACTAGCGACCTGGCTGGGAAGCTGTTTTTT. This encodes CASHGARTSDLAGKLFF.